Listed below are T cell receptor beta chains from one sample, sequenced in a study of a mutant IDH1 vaccine in newly diagnosed glioma. Using immunoSEQ multiplex PCR, the repertoire was profiled, and TCRdb retains in-frame clones only, with some absent. The sample records around 56,000 clones, about 81% being singletons. No antigens are known for them. The input for sequencing was PBMCs, taken from a glioma patient whose treatment included an IDH1 peptide vaccine. Source of these receptors: a woman aged 40 to 50 with glioma. Some clones in this sample may be carry-over from other donors' samples. CDR3s include the opening cysteine and the closing phenylalanine or tryptophan. The order of the fields is J gene, V gene, clone size, CDR3 length, D gene, CDR3 DNA, CDR3 protein. The D gene is left open where the match is weak. Size tells how often a clone was seen (once, few, many) or the class of an expanded clone, and some rows leave it out.

j_call: TRBJ2-3; v_call: TRBV14; clone_size: NA; cdr3_length: 18; d_call: TRBD2; cdr3_nt: TGTGCCAGCAGCCAAAAAGAGTGGGCGGGGGATAGCACAGATACGCAGTATTTT; cdr3_aa: CASSQKEWAGDSTDTQYF
j_call: TRBJ1-4; v_call: TRBV4-3; clone_size: NA; cdr3_length: 16; d_call: NA; cdr3_nt: TGCGCCAGCAGCCAAGAGGGCTTAGAAGGGAATGAAAAACTGTTTTTT; cdr3_aa: CASSQEGLEGNEKLFF
j_call: TRBJ1-5; v_call: TRBV6-4; clone_size: once; cdr3_length: 14; d_call: NA; cdr3_nt: TGTGCCAGAGGGGGGTCGCGGCCTGATCAGCCCCAGCATTTT; cdr3_aa: CARGGSRPDQPQHF
j_call: TRBJ1-4; v_call: TRBV30; clone_size: few; cdr3_length: 21; d_call: NA; cdr3_nt: TGTGCCTGGAGTGTAGGGGTGATAGCCCAGGGCCTCCTTGCAACTAATGAAAAACTGTTTTTT; cdr3_aa: CAWSVGVIAQGLLATNEKLFF
j_call: TRBJ1-1; v_call: TRBV6-6; clone_size: NA; cdr3_length: 13; d_call: TRBD1; cdr3_nt: TGTGCCAGCAGTGACAGGGGGAACACTGAAGCTTTCTTT; cdr3_aa: CASSDRGNTEAFF
j_call: TRBJ1-1; v_call: TRBV6-5; clone_size: NA; cdr3_length: 11; d_call: NA; cdr3_nt: TGTGCCAGCACCCTGGGCGGTCGAGCTTTCTTT; cdr3_aa: CASTLGGRAFF
j_call: TRBJ2-2; v_call: TRBV7-7; clone_size: NA; cdr3_length: 16; d_call: NA; cdr3_nt: TGTGCTAGCAGCTTAGGGTGGACGTCGAACACCGGGGAGCTGTTTTTT; cdr3_aa: CASSLGWTSNTGELFF
j_call: TRBJ1-2; v_call: TRBV28; clone_size: NA; cdr3_length: 12; d_call: NA; cdr3_nt: TGTGCCAGCAGTTTCGGGGGGAGAGGCTACACCTTC; cdr3_aa: CASSFGGRGYTF
j_call: TRBJ1-5; v_call: TRBV6-4; clone_size: NA; cdr3_length: 13; d_call: NA; cdr3_nt: TGTGCCAGCAGTGTACAGGGAGATCAGCCCCAGCATTTT; cdr3_aa: CASSVQGDQPQHF
j_call: TRBJ1-1; v_call: TRBV29-1; clone_size: NA; cdr3_length: 12; d_call: NA; cdr3_nt: TGCAGCGTTGAGTTCGGGGGGTTTGTAGCTTTCTTT; cdr3_aa: CSVEFGGFVAFF
j_call: TRBJ2-7; v_call: TRBV18; clone_size: NA; cdr3_length: 13; d_call: TRBD1; cdr3_nt: TGTGCCAGCTCACCAGAGACAGGGGTTGAGCAGTACTTC; cdr3_aa: CASSPETGVEQYF
j_call: TRBJ2-7; v_call: TRBV5-1; clone_size: once; cdr3_length: 14; d_call: NA; cdr3_nt: TGCGCCAGCAGCCCTGGAGGGGCAGGGATCGAGCAGTACTTC; cdr3_aa: CASSPGGAGIEQYF
j_call: TRBJ2-7; v_call: TRBV5-4; clone_size: NA; cdr3_length: 13; d_call: TRBD2; cdr3_nt: TGTGCCATGTCGGGGGGGGCCTATTACGAGCAGTACTTC; cdr3_aa: CAMSGGAYYEQYF
j_call: TRBJ2-3; v_call: TRBV7-2; clone_size: NA; cdr3_length: 14; d_call: TRBD2; cdr3_nt: TGTGCCAGCAGCTCATGGGGGAGGGCGGGGACGCAGTATTTT; cdr3_aa: CASSSWGRAGTQYF
j_call: TRBJ2-1; v_call: TRBV7-9; clone_size: once; cdr3_length: 19; d_call: TRBD2; cdr3_nt: TGTGCCAGCAGCTTAAAGGGACTAGCGGGGGGGCTCGTATACAATGAGCAGTTCTTC; cdr3_aa: CASSLKGLAGGLVYNEQFF
j_call: TRBJ2-5; v_call: TRBV7-8; clone_size: once; cdr3_length: 15; d_call: TRBD1; cdr3_nt: TGTGCCAGCAGCTGGAGGGACAGGGGTCCGGGGACCCAGTACTTC; cdr3_aa: CASSWRDRGPGTQYF
j_call: TRBJ1-1; v_call: TRBV5-4; clone_size: NA; cdr3_length: 15; d_call: NA; cdr3_nt: TGTGCCAGCAGCTTGGTGGACAGATTGAACACTGAAGCTTTCTTT; cdr3_aa: CASSLVDRLNTEAFF
j_call: TRBJ1-6; v_call: TRBV6-6; clone_size: medium-sized; cdr3_length: 14; d_call: NA; cdr3_nt: TGTGCCAGCACCAACAGGGCTTCTGATTCACCCCTCCACTTT; cdr3_aa: CASTNRASDSPLHF
j_call: TRBJ2-5; v_call: TRBV7-8; clone_size: NA; cdr3_length: 17; d_call: NA; cdr3_nt: TGTGCCAGCAGCTTAGGGCGGGCCGGCGTTTCGATGGAGACCCAGTACTTC; cdr3_aa: CASSLGRAGVSMETQYF
j_call: TRBJ1-3; v_call: TRBV5-1; clone_size: NA; cdr3_length: 16; d_call: NA; cdr3_nt: TGCGCCAGCAGCTTGGCAGGGTACTTAGGGGGAAACACCATATATTTT; cdr3_aa: CASSLAGYLGGNTIYF
j_call: TRBJ2-7; v_call: TRBV5-1; clone_size: few; cdr3_length: 14; d_call: NA; cdr3_nt: TGCGCCAGCAGCTTGGATTCGGGGGTCGGCGAGCAGTACTTC; cdr3_aa: CASSLDSGVGEQYF
j_call: TRBJ1-2; v_call: TRBV6-5; clone_size: NA; cdr3_length: 11; d_call: NA; cdr3_nt: TGTGCCAGCAGTATGGGAATAGGCTACACCTTC; cdr3_aa: CASSMGIGYTF